This record concerns one TCR beta chain sequence. The sample belongs to a study of blood T cell repertoires in COVID-19. Across the whole study: Acute and convalescent COVID-19 samples came from the United States, Italy and Spain. The cDNA or gDNA used as material had been derived from T cells, B-cell-depleted T cells, or PBMCs.

The CDR3 contains 16 residues. Trimming at V came to 1 base and at J to 6 bases, leaving 7 bases not matched to a gene. From germline, CDR1 is SGHTS and CDR2 YDEGEE. Authors' methods: From reference gene primer amplification, estimates of nucleated cell counts were derived. Measured with immunoSEQ multiplex PCR; TCRdb has only the in-frame clones, and not every one. V, J and clone size are those of that table, while D and trimming were read from the DNA. Found here are some 150,000 clones, approximately 90% of them singletons; the top ten hold just under 3%. Sample: peripheral blood. The TCR sequence derives from a man aged 60 to 75 with active or convalescent COVID-19. The chain couples TRBV5-8 to TRBJ2-2; 9 bases are a match to TRBD2. The CDR3 sequence: CASSLFSGSISGELFF. CDR3 nucleotides: TGTGCCAGCAGCTTGTTTAGCGGGAGTATTTCCGGGGAGCTGTTTTTT.